This T cell receptor (beta chain) was observed in a study of neoadjuvant anti-PD-1 for oral cavity cancer. Study in general: Around day 43, patients without progression received a fourth nivolumab dose before surgery. Study-level results: Each response group had just three patients in TCR analyses.

CDR3 length: 15 residues. The germline V and J ends were trimmed by 0 bases and 0 bases, with 6 bases remaining between them. From germline, CDR1 is SNHLY and CDR2 FYNNEI. Blood cells were analyzed directly, without culture or expansion. This clone was counted a few times. Its antigen is as yet unknown. Method: immunoSEQ multiplex PCR; TCRdb's copy keeps in-frame clones and lacks some. The repertoire holds around 13,000 clones, with about 65% as singletons. This receptor was taken from a person aged 35-79 years with oral cavity squamous cell carcinoma. This chain joins TRBV2 and TRBJ1-3; a possible D gene is TRBD1 (5 bases). The sample consisted of PBMCs, taken before nivolumab (anti-PD-1) treatment. The CDR3 DNA reads as TGTGCCAGCAGTGAAGCGACAGCCTCTGGAAACACCATATATTTT. Amino acid sequence: CASSEATASGNTIYF.